Sequencing of this T cell receptor beta chain was carried out in a study of early T cells in non-severe SARS-CoV-2 infection. The overall study: Sequencing was performed on bulk RNA from unsorted whole blood, leaving chains unpaired.

Individual cDNA molecules each received unique molecular identifiers attached to them. TCRdb re-called the 5' RACE reads through MiXCR, storing one row per CDR3 protein. Of roughly 65,000 distinct CDR3 sequences in the sample, roughly a tenth were seen once. This clonotype has just one count. Its cognate antigen is unknown. A read error may be the cause here, since a much bigger clone is one base away. Study results and limitations: Comparison of clonotypes with VDJdb favored anti-spike CD8 responses while missing private and CD4 specificities.

The CDR3 runs to 16 residues. Germline V gene data show CDR1 as KGHSH and CDR2 as LQKENI. The sequencing sample was made of whole blood. The clonotype was recovered from an adult who was a healthcare worker with PCR-confirmed SARS-CoV-2 infection or an uninfected control (not recorded which). The V gene is TRBV18, the J gene TRBJ1-2; D unclear. The CDR3: CVSSPPEALSAYGYTF. The CDR3 region has the DNA TGTGTCAGCTCACCACCGGAAGCCCTCTCGGCCTATGGCTACACCTTC.